One sample yielded the 11 T cell receptor beta chains listed below, sequenced in a study of T cell responses to AZD1222 COVID-19 vaccine. Repertoires were generated with immunoSEQ multiplex PCR, while TCRdb's copy carries only in-frame clones and drops some. The sample has around 130,000 clones, about 90% seen once. The sample was peripheral blood, taken on day 0 of AZD1222 vaccination. These receptors were obtained from an adult in good health.

This clone was counted between two and nine times. The V gene is TRBV19, the J gene TRBJ1-5, with TRBD1 identical over 9 bases. CDR1 and CDR2 (germline): LNHDA, SQIVND (reference sequence). V shed 5 bases, J shed 15 bases, and the junction held 17 bases outside the gene matches. This CDR3 comprises 15 residues. The CDR3 is CASSRGQGPVLSGHF. The CDR3 DNA sequence: TGTGCCAGTAGTCGGGGACAGGGACCCGTTTTGTCTGGGCATTTT.

The sample holds one count of this clone. The chain couples TRBV14 to TRBJ1-1; possibly TRBD1 for D (5 bases). CDR1 and CDR2 (germline): SGHDN, FVKESK. Trimming removed 5 bases at V and 6 bases at J, with 19 bases between. This CDR3 has 15 residues. DNA for the CDR3: TGTGCCAGCAGCGAATTAAGTGGCAGGGCCCCTGAAGCTTTCTTT. It codes for CASSELSGRAPEAFF. Full variable domain (rest looked up from reference TRBV14 and TRBJ1-1): EAGVTQFPSHSVIEKGQTVTLRCDPISGHDNLYWYRRVMGKEIKFLLHFVKESKQDESGMPNNRFLAERTGGTYSTLKVQPAELEDSGVYFCASSELSGRAPEAFFGQGTRLTVV.

The chain uses TRBV5-4 and TRBJ1-4; D possibly corresponds to TRBD1 (6 bases). The CDR3 sequence is 15 residues long. V lost 3 bases and J lost 4, with 13 bases in between. Germline assignment: CDR1 SGHNT and CDR2 YYREEE (reference sequence). In DNA, the CDR3 is TGTGCCAGCAGCTGGGAACAGGGACGTAATGAAAAACTGTTTTTT. It translates to CASSWEQGRNEKLFF. The whole variable domain, filled in from reference TRBV5-4 and TRBJ1-4, reads ETGVTQSPTHLIKTRGQQVTLRCSSQSGHNTVSWYQQALGQGPQFIFQYYREEENGRGNFPPRFSGLQFPNYSSELNVNALELDDSALYLCASSWEQGRNEKLFFGSGTQLSVL.

The chain uses TRBV6-2 or TRBV6-3 and TRBJ1-1; no reliable D call. Germline V gene data show CDR1 as MNHEY and CDR2 as SVGEGT. This CDR3 contains 15 residues. Trimming cost V 5 bases and J 1 base, with 14 bases left between them. As DNA, the CDR3 is TGTGCCAGCAGTCCCCTGGGCGGAGGGAACACTGAAGCTTTCTTT. Amino acids: CASSPLGGGNTEAFF.

This chain uses TRBV5-1 with TRBJ1-3; D is uncertain. The CDR3 sequence is 14 residues long. Between the trimmed V and J ends, which lost 0 bases and 3 bases, there was a span of 7 bases. In germline, CDR1 is SGHRS, CDR2 YFSETQ. The CDR3 protein is CASSLGDGGNTIYF. In DNA form, the CDR3 reads TGCGCCAGCAGCTTGGGCGACGGTGGAAACACCATATATTTT.

The chain couples TRBV9 to TRBJ2-7; D ambiguous. CDR3 length: 15 residues. Germline lookup yields CDR1 SGDLS and CDR2 YYNGEE. V was cut by 2 bases and J by 1 base, with 13 bases left in between. The CDR3 DNA is TGTGCCAGCAGCGTTAACAGTGCAGCTTCCTACGAGCAGTACTTC. Its protein product is CASSVNSAASYEQYF.

The V and J genes are TRBV3-1 (or the pseudogene TRBV3-2) and TRBJ1-2; the D gene is possibly TRBD1 (6 bases). The CDR3 is made up of 15 amino acids. CDR1 and CDR2 (germline): LGHDT, YNNKEL (reference sequence). V dropped 1 base and J dropped 4 bases, with 13 bases sitting between them. CDR3 residues: CASSQVGGLGYGYTF. For the CDR3, the DNA is TGTGCCAGCAGCCAAGTCGGGGGGCTGGGCTATGGCTACACCTTC.

The chain links TRBV28 to TRBJ2-7; tentatively, D is TRBD2 (6 bases). The CDR3 has 12 residues. CDR1 and CDR2 (germline): MDHEN, SYDVKM. V lost 5 bases and J 9 bases, leaving 14 bases between the germline ends. CDR3 region: CASSAARLVQYF. For the CDR3, the DNA is TGTGCCAGCAGTGCCGCCCGACTAGTGCAGTACTTC.

V usage is TRBV28 and J usage is TRBJ1-6; D call uncertain. Trimming removed 1 base from V and 14 bases from J, with 12 bases in between. Germline CDR1 reads MDHEN; CDR2 reads SYDVKM. The CDR3 has 13 residues. The CDR3 sequence is CASSLYDPGALHF. In DNA, the CDR3 is TGTGCCAGCAGTTTATATGACCCCGGGGCCCTCCACTTT.

The rearrangement uses TRBV15 and TRBJ2-7; D gene uncertain. The CDR3 totals 13 residues. Germline V gene sequence: CDR1 LNHNV, CDR2 YYDKDF (reference sequence). The germline V and J ends were trimmed by 6 bases and 3 bases, with 12 bases remaining between them. Here the CDR3 DNA reads TGTGCCACCAGTTCAGCTATCGGCTACGAGCAGTACTTC. This translates into CATSSAIGYEQYF.

The chain couples TRBV4-1 to TRBJ2-5; D is unclear. Germline CDR1 and CDR2: MGHRA and YSYEKL. V was clipped by 0 bases and J by 4 bases, with 9 bases between them. This CDR3 has 14 amino acids. The CDR3 sequence is CASSQDSLRETQYF. The CDR3 nucleotides read TGCGCCAGCAGCCAAGATTCCCTCAGAGAGACCCAGTACTTC.